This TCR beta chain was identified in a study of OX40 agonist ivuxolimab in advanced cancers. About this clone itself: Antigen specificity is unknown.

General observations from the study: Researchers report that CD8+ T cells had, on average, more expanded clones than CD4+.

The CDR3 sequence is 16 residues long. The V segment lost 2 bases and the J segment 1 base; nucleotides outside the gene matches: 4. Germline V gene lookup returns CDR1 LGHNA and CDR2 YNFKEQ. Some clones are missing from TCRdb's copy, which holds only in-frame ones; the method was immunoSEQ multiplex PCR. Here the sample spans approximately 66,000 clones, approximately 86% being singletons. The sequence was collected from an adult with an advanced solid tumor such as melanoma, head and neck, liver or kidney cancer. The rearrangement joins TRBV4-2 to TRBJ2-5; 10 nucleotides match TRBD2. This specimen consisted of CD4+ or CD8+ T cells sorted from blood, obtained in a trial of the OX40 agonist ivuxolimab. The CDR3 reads CASSQNSGGIQETQYF. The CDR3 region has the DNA TGTGCCAGCAGCCAAAATAGCGGGGGGATCCAAGAGACCCAGTACTTC.